Described below is a single T cell receptor (beta chain) sequence and its context. Its antigen is unknown. TCR beta VDJ combinations and CDR3 sequences were profiled from genomic DNA. MiXCR was run by TCRdb on the reads, yielding one entry per CDR3 protein. Here the sample spans just over 450,000 distinct CDR3 sequences, around 30% being singletons. This sample was included in a study of CD8+CD57+ T cells in acquired aplastic anemia. Turning to the study itself: Mean yield of DNA from sorted CD4+ and CD8+ cells was about 3.2 ug. Notes on the study in general: Significant differences in CD8+ Simpson's diversity were not observed between patients and controls.

The sequenced patients had an expansion of CD8+CD57+ cells seen by flow cytometry. No therapy had been given to the patients at the time of blood sampling. Germline lookup yields CDR1 SGHTA and CDR2 FQGNSA. This CDR3 spans 16 amino acids. V dropped 1 base and J dropped 5; count of bases not matched to a gene: 8. The source of this sequence is a human donor with aplastic anemia. Sample: sorted CD4+, CD8+, or CD8+CD57+ T cells (not recorded which) from PBMCs. The gene calls are TRBV7-2 and TRBJ2-3, with 8 bases that match TRBD2. The CDR3 protein is CASSLGISGTIDTQYF. The CDR3 DNA is TGTGCCAGCAGCTTAGGAATTAGCGGGACAATAGATACGCAGTATTTT.